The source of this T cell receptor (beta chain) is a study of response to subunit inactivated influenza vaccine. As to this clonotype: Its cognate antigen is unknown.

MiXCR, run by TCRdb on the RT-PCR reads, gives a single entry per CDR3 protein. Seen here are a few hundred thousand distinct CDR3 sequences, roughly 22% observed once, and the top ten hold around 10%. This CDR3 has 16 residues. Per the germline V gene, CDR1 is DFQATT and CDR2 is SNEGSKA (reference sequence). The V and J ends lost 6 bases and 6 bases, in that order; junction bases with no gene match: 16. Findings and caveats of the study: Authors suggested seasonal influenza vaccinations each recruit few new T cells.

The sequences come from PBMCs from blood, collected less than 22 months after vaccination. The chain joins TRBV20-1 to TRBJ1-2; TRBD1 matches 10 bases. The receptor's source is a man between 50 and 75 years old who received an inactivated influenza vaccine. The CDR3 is CSATPGQGVRWHGYTF. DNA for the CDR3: TGCAGTGCCACGCCCGGACAGGGGGTTCGTTGGCATGGCTACACCTTC.